The sample holds one count of the clone carrying this TCR beta chain. The study excluded patients with other autoimmune diseases, uncontrolled infections, pregnancy or lactation. The evidence that diagnosis relied on was clinical symptoms, serum thyroxine, TRAb, thyroid ultrasound and orbital computed tomography. It was from under 13 ml of fresh peripheral blood that the PBMCs came. The data belong to a study of Graves' ophthalmopathy and Graves' hyperthyroidism. For repertoire sequencing, the TCR beta CDR3 regions were amplified from RNA transcripts. Second-round multiplex PCR followed a first-round RT-PCR using HTBI primers. Each CDR3 protein gets one entry after TCRdb re-called the multiplex PCR reads with MiXCR. The data hold about 400,000 distinct CDR3 sequences, with around 19% observed a single time. The TCR comes from a woman aged 18-35 years with Graves' ophthalmopathy. Sequencing used peripheral blood.

CDR3 residues: CASSIVSGSKYEQYF. DNA for the CDR3: TGTGCCAGCAGCATAGTTAGCGGGAGTAAATACGAGCAGTACTTC. This chain joins TRBV7-2 and TRBJ2-7; 9 nucleotides agree with TRBD2. J lost 4 bases, V lost 5 bases, and 9 bases had no gene match. This CDR3 comprises 15 residues. Germline-derived CDR1 and CDR2 are SGHTA and FQGNSA.